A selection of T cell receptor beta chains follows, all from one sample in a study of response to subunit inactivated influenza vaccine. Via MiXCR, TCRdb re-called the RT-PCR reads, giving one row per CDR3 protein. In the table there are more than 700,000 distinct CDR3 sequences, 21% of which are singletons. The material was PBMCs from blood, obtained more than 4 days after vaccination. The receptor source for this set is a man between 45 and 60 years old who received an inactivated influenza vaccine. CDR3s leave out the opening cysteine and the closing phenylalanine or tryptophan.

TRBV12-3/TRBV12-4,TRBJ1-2,ASSFSDYGYT
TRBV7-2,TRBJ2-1,ASSTRGVFYNEQF
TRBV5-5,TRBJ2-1,ASSVLGGSNEQF
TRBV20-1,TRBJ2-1,SALIMGRNNEQF
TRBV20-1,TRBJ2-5,SATSGWETQY
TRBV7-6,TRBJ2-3,ASRWEAGGSTDTQY
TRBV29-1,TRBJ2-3,SVVRDHTDTQY
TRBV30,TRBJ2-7,AWSVRSGTYEQY
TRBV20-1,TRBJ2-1,SQTGMGDEQF
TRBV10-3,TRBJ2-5,AISEGGSRQETQY
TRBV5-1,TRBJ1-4,ASSWGTRPTNEKLF
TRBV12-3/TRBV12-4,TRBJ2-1,ASSRESSYNEQF
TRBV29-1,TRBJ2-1,SAGPSGVYNEQF
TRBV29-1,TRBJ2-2,SVGRGRTGELF
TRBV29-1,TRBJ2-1,SVDSPSSSYNEQF
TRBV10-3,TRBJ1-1,AIRDSDRGLGTEAF
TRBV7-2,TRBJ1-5,ASSPGQASQPQH
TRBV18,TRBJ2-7,ASSPDSGWYEQY
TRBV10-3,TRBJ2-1,AISSGPGQF
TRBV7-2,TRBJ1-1,ASSFTGPNTEAF
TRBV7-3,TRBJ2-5,ASGTSGIVGETQY
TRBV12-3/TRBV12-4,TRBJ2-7,ASSYTGTGTYEQY
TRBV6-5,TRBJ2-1,ASSYLGTGRNEQF
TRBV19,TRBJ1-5,ASSSTAGFGEPQH
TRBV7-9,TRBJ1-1,ASSSLAGTAMNTEAF
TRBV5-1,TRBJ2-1,ASSFLAEQGEQF
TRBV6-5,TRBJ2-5,ASSYRLAGVETQY
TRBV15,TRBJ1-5,ATSRDKGAGNQPQH
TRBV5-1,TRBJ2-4,ASSYEGAGESLAKNIQY
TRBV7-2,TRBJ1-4,ASSLGRGANEKLF
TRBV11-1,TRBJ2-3,ASSLPEDTQY
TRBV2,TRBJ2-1,ASSTQSSYNEQF
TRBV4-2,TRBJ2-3,ASSPWEGDTQY
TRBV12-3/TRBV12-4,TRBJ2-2,ASTVGGDTGELF
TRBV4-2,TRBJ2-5,ASSQDTSSRETQY